The entry below gives a single TCR beta chain sequence along with its context. This specimen comes from a study of CD8 T cells in Susac syndrome. Random hexamers were used to reverse transcribe the RNA input (about 0.5 to 1 ug). It was immunoSEQ multiplex PCR that amplified TCR beta CDR3 across 54 Vbeta and 13 Jbeta. TCRdb re-called the immunoSEQ multiplex PCR reads through MiXCR, storing one row per CDR3 protein. The table has 160,000 or so distinct CDR3 sequences, approximately 94% seen once. CDR1 and CDR2 (germline): SGHVS, FQNEAQ. V was trimmed by 5 bases and J by 2 bases, leaving 12 bases between them. The CDR3 runs 15 residues.

Sequencing used CD4+ T cells from PBMCs. V is TRBV7-8 and J is TRBJ1-4, with a weak D call TRBD1 (5 bases). This TCR came from a human donor with Susac syndrome. CDR3 in DNA: TGTGCCAGCAGCCCGCCAGGGTCTACTAATGAAAAACTGTTTTTT. Encoded protein: CASSPPGSTNEKLFF. Combining the CDR3 with reference TRBV7-8 and TRBJ1-4 gives the whole variable domain GAGVSQSPRYKVAKRGQDVALRCDPISGHVSLFWYQQALGQGPEFLTYFQNEAQLDKSGLPSDRFFAERPEGSVSTLKIQRTQQEDSAVYLCASSPPGSTNEKLFFGSGTQLSVL.